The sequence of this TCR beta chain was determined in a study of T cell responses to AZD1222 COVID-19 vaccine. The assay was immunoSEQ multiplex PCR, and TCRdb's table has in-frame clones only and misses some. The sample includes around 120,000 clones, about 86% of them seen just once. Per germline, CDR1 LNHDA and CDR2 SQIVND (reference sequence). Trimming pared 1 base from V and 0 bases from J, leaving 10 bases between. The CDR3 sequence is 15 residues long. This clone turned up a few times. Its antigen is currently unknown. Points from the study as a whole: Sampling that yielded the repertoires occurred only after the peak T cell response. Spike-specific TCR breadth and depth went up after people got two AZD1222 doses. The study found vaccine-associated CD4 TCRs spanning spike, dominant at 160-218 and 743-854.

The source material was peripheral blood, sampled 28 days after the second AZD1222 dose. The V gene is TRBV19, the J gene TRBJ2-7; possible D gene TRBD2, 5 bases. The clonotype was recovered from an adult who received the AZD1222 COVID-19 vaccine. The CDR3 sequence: CASSIGGRASYEQYF. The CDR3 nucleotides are TGTGCCAGTAGTATAGGTGGGCGGGCCTCCTACGAGCAGTACTTC.